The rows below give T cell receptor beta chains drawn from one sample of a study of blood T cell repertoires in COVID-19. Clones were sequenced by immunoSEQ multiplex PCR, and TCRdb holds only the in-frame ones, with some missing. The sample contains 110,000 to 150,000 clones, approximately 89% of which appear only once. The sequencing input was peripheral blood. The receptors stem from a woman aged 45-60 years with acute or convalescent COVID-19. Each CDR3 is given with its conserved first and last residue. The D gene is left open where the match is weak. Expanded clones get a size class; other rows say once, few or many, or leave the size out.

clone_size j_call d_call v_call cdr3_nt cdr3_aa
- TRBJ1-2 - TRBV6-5 TGTGCCACCCAACAGGGAAACTATGGCTACACCTTC CATQQGNYGYTF
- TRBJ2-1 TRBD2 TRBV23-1 TGCGCCAGCAGTCAATCTAAGACTAGCGGGACCGAGAGCTCCTACAATGAGCAGTTCTTC CASSQSKTSGTESSYNEQFF
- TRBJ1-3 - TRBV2 TGTGCCAGCAGTGAGGTTACAGGCCACTCTGGAAACACCATATATTTT CASSEVTGHSGNTIYF
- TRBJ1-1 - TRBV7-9 TGTGCCAGCAGCTACCCACCCGCAGGGTCCCCTGAAGCTTTCTTT CASSYPPAGSPEAFF
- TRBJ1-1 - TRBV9 TGTGCCAGCAGCTTAACTCCGGGAGGTCAAGCTTTCTTT CASSLTPGGQAFF
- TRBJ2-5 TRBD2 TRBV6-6 TGTGCCAGCAGACTAGCGGGGCTGGAGACCCAGTACTTC CASRLAGLETQYF
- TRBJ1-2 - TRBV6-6 TGTGCCAGCAGTCCCCGGGGGGAAATTAGTTATGGCTACACCTTC CASSPRGEISYGYTF
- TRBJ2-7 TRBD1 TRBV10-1 TGCGCCAGCAGGACGGGACAGGGCGTCTCCTACGAGCAGTACTTC CASRTGQGVSYEQYF
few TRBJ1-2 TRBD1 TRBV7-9 TGTGCCAGCAGCCCCGGGAGGGGCCAGGGGGTCCCCGTCTATGGCTACACCTTC CASSPGRGQGVPVYGYTF
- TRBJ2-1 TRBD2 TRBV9 TGTGCCAGCAGCGCCTCGGGACTAGCGGGGGGGTTAACCTACAATGAGCAGTTCTTC CASSASGLAGGLTYNEQFF
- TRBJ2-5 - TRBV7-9 TGTGCCAGCAGCCCTACGATAGATTGGAGAAGAGAGACCCAGTACTTC CASSPTIDWRRETQYF
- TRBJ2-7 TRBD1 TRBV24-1 TGTGCCACCAGTGATTTCGGAAGTGGGGGAACAGGGGTTTGGTCCTACGAGCAGTACTTC CATSDFGSGGTGVWSYEQYF
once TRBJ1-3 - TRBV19 TGTGCCAGTAAACTCGGAAACACCATATATTTT CASKLGNTIYF
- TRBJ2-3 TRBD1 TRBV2 TGTGCCAGCAGTAGGGACAGTCCTAGCACAGATACGCAGTATTTT CASSRDSPSTDTQYF
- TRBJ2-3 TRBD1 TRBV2 TGTGCCGGGAGGACAGGGTCGGGCACAGATACGCAGTATTTT CAGRTGSGTDTQYF
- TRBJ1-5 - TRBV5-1 TGCGCCAGCAGCTTTGAGGCAGACCTTAGCAATCAGCCCCAGCATTTT CASSFEADLSNQPQHF
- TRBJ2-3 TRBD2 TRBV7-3 TGTGCCAGCAGCCAGAGCGGGAGACGCACAGATACGCAGTATTTT CASSQSGRRTDTQYF
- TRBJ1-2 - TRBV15 TGTGCCACCAGCAGTGGGGCAGCCAATGGCTACACCTTC CATSSGAANGYTF
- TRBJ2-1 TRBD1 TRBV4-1 TGCGCCAGCAGCCCGCTCGTGGGACAGGGGCAGAATGAGCAGTTCTTC CASSPLVGQGQNEQFF
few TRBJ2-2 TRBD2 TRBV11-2 TGTGCCAGCAGCTTGCCGGTAGCGGGCGTGGGGGGGAACACCGGGGAGCTGTTTTTT CASSLPVAGVGGNTGELFF
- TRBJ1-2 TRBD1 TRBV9 TGTGCCAGCAGCTCAAGGGCTGTACAGGGGGGTGGTGGCTACACCTTC CASSSRAVQGGGGYTF
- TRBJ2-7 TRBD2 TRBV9 TGTGCCAGCGGCGGGAGGATAGTGAACGAGCAGTACTTC CASGGRIVNEQYF
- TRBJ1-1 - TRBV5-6 TGTGCCAGCGCCACCGGAGCATTTATGAACACTGAAGCTTTCTTT CASATGAFMNTEAFF
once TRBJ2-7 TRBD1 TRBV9 TGTGCCAGCAGCGTAGGGATAGGGGACAGGGGGTACTACGAGCAGTACTTC CASSVGIGDRGYYEQYF
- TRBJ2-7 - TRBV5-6 TGTGCCAGCAGCCAACCCATGGGGGCCTCCTACGAGCAGTACTTC CASSQPMGASYEQYF
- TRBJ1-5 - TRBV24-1 TGTGCCCCCCGGACTTGGAATCAGCCCCAGCATTTT CAPRTWNQPQHF
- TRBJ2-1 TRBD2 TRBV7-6 TGTGCCAGCAGCTTAGCGGGACTAGATGGTGAGCAGTTCTTC CASSLAGLDGEQFF
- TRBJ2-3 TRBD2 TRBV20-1 TGCAGTGCTAGATCCGGGACTAGCTCCGGTTTT CSARSGTSSGF
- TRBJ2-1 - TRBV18 TGTGCCAGCTCACCACTAGCACCGACGGGGGAGCAGTTCTTC CASSPLAPTGEQFF
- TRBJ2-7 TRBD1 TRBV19 TGTGCCAGTAGTACCCGGGACAGGGGCATCCACGAGCAGTACTTC CASSTRDRGIHEQYF
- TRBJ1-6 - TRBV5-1 TGCGCCAGCAGCCCGGGACACAATAATTCACCCCTCCACTTT CASSPGHNNSPLHF
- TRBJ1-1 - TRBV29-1 TGCAGCGCCAACGTCAGGGGGAACACTGAAGCTTTCTTT CSANVRGNTEAFF
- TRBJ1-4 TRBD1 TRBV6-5 TGTGCCAGCAGTACGACGGACAGGGGGCAAGAAAAACTGTTTTTT CASSTTDRGQEKLFF
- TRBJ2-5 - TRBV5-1 TGCGCCAGCAGCCCCCAAGGTGATAGAGGCGAGACCCAGTACTTC CASSPQGDRGETQYF
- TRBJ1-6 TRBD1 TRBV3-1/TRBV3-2 TGTGCCAGCAGCCTAGGACAGGCCTATAATTCACCCCTCCACTTT CASSLGQAYNSPLHF
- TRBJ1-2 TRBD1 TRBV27 TGTGCCAGCAGTTTCGGACAGGACAACTATGGCTACACCTTC CASSFGQDNYGYTF
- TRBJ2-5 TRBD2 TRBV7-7 TGTGCTAGCAGCTTAGGGCGACTAGCGGGAGGGAGAGAGACCCAGTACTTC CASSLGRLAGGRETQYF
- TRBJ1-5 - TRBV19 TGTGCCAGTAGTATAGGACACCTATATAGCAATCAGCCCCAGCATTTT CASSIGHLYSNQPQHF
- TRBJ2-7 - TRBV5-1 TGCGCCAGCAGCTTGGCCGGCGGAGTTTCTGCCCCATACGAGCAGTACTTC CASSLAGGVSAPYEQYF